The clone carrying this TCR beta chain was seen only a few times. This entry belongs to a study of shared T cell receptors in the human thymus. V was cut by 0 bases and J by 10 bases, with 14 bases left in between. Germline CDR1 SGHNT, CDR2 YYREEE (reference sequence). The CDR3 consists of 15 residues. Libraries were prepared by immunoSEQ multiplex PCR; TCRdb keeps only in-frame clonotypes and omits some of them. The sample holds 650,000 to 950,000 clones; 70% to 90% are singletons and the top ten take 0.0095% to 0.011%. This sample also appeared in a second study, on human thymus T cells. This second study notes: Serving as donors were healthy Finnish infants, each of whom was having open corrective surgery for congenital heart defects. Surgeons resected thymus tissue during corrective heart surgery. An apparent bias in V and J gene usage was seen in thymic and blood repertoires. A high degree of thymic repertoire overlap among unrelated individuals was reported in related research.

The sequencing sample was made of thymocytes. The clonotype originates from a girl under three years old with a congenital heart defect. The rearrangement joins TRBV5-4 to TRBJ1-6, with D possibly being TRBD1 (5 bases). CDR3 coding DNA: TGTGCCAGCAGCTTGGGGGGTCCCAGGGAATCACCCCTCCACTTT. Its translation is CASSLGGPRESPLHF.